The 11 T cell receptor beta chains below were found in one sample sequenced in a study of T cell changes during pregnancy in multiple sclerosis. TCRdb's copy holds only in-frame clones and misses some; the assay was immunoSEQ multiplex PCR. The repertoire holds 58,000 or so clones, with 92% as singletons. The sample was peripheral blood, taken in the first trimester of pregnancy. Receptor source: a female donor with multiple sclerosis, enrolled in a pregnancy study.

The V gene is TRBV9, the J gene TRBJ2-2; 11 bases map to TRBD2. The CDR3 runs 15 residues. Looked up from germline, CDR1 is SGDLS and CDR2 is YYNGEE. J was trimmed by 6 bases and V by 4 bases; bases with no gene match: 5. This CDR3 is CASSPSGRYAGELFF. The CDR3 DNA is TGTGCCAGCAGCCCTAGCGGGAGGTATGCCGGGGAGCTGTTTTTT. Together with reference TRBV9 and TRBJ2-2, the CDR3 gives the full variable domain: DSGVTQTPKHLITATGQRVTLRCSPRSGDLSVYWYQQSLDQGLQFLIQYYNGEERAKGNILERFSAQQFPDLHSELNLSSLELGDSALYFCASSPSGRYAGELFFGEGSRLTVL.

The chain links TRBV27 to TRBJ1-5; maybe TRBD1 (6 bases). The CDR3 is made up of 16 amino acids. CDR1 and CDR2 (germline): MNHEY, SMNVEV (reference sequence). The V end was cut by 1 base, the J end by 5 bases, with 15 bases between. The CDR3 DNA sequence: TGTGCCAGCAGTTTATTCGGACAGAAGGGCTATCAGCCCCAGCATTTT. Its protein product is CASSLFGQKGYQPQHF.

This chain links TRBV5-5 with TRBJ2-1; 7 bases map to TRBD2. The CDR3 is made up of 14 amino acids. J was trimmed by 9 bases and V by 1 base; bases with no gene match: 7. CDR1 SGHKS and CDR2 YYEKEE come from the germline V gene (reference sequence). The CDR3 DNA follows: TGTGCCAGCAGCTTGTGGCGGGAGCGGGTTGAGCAGTTCTTC. Translated: CASSLWRERVEQFF.

The J gene is TRBJ2-7, the V gene TRBV6-5; the D gene is possibly TRBD1 (5 bases). The CDR3 spans 13 residues. V gave up 6 bases and J gave up 2 bases, with 11 bases separating them. Germline CDR1 and CDR2: MNHEY and SVGAGI. The CDR3 loop reads CASSRQQAYEQYF. Here the CDR3 DNA reads TGTGCCAGCAGCCGACAGCAAGCCTACGAGCAGTACTTC.

V usage is TRBV7-2 and J usage is TRBJ2-5, with TRBD2 identical over 8 bases. This CDR3 region has 15 residues. Germline CDR1 is SGHTA and CDR2 is FQGNSA. The V gene end was trimmed by 5 bases and the J gene end by 3 bases; junction bases not matched to a gene: 8. CDR3 sequence: CASSTSGTRKETQYF. The CDR3 DNA reads TGTGCCAGCAGCACCTCCGGGACTAGAAAAGAGACCCAGTACTTC.

The gene calls are TRBV7-2 and TRBJ1-3; 7 nucleotides align to TRBD1. V gave up 5 bases and J gave up 1 base; unmatched junction bases: 2. The CDR3 has 14 residues. Germline values: CDR1 SGHTA, CDR2 FQGNSA. The DNA of the CDR3 is TGTGCCAGCAGCGCGACAGGGTCTGGAAACACCATATATTTT. It translates to CASSATGSGNTIYF.

J is TRBJ2-7 and V is TRBV6-6; a possible D gene is TRBD1 (5 bases). Germline V gene sequence: CDR1 MNHNY, CDR2 SVGAGI (reference sequence). Trimming pared 2 bases from V and 0 bases from J, leaving 11 bases between. This CDR3 comprises 15 residues. The CDR3 loop is CASSYGVTGSYEQYF. CDR3 sequence (DNA): TGTGCCAGCAGTTACGGCGTCACAGGCTCCTACGAGCAGTACTTC.

This rearrangement joins TRBV7-2 to TRBJ2-7, with D maybe TRBD2 (5 bases). The germline V and J ends were trimmed by 5 bases and 7 bases, with 18 bases remaining between them. CDR3 length: 14 residues. Germline loops: CDR1 SGHTA, CDR2 FQGNSA. The CDR3 sequence: CASSTPGILVEQYF. The CDR3 bases are TGTGCCAGCAGCACCCCCGGGATACTCGTGGAGCAGTACTTC.

The rearrangement links TRBV4-2 to TRBJ2-7, with TRBD2 matching over 7 bases. The V gene's germline CDR1 is LGHNA and CDR2 YNFKEQ. Trimming took 0 bases from V and 0 from J; bases not matched to a gene: 8. The CDR3 length is 17 residues. The CDR3 is CASSQDWLAESSYEQYF. The DNA of the CDR3 is TGTGCCAGCAGCCAAGACTGGCTAGCGGAAAGCTCCTACGAGCAGTACTTC.

The genes are TRBV7-3 and TRBJ2-1; 8 bases fit TRBD1. CDR3 size: 14 residues. Trimming cost V 6 bases and J 5 bases; bases outside gene matches: 6. CDR1 is SGHTA, CDR2 FQGTGA, per germline. The CDR3 loop reads CASSWTGYDNEQFF. As DNA, the CDR3 is TGTGCCAGCAGTTGGACAGGGTATGACAATGAGCAGTTCTTC.

V is TRBV7-2 and J is TRBJ2-1, with 7 bases matching TRBD2. Germline CDR1 is SGHTA and CDR2 is FQGNSA. The CDR3 sequence is 17 residues long. J lost 3 bases, V lost 7 bases, and 15 bases had no gene match. The CDR3 loop is CASNKSPGRKIYNEQFF. Written as DNA, the CDR3 is TGTGCCAGCAACAAGAGCCCCGGGAGGAAAATCTACAATGAGCAGTTCTTC.